This T cell receptor (beta chain) derives from a study of T cell responses to AZD1222 COVID-19 vaccine. The study, taken as a whole, reports: Regions 160-218 and 743-854 dominated among vaccine-associated CD4 TCRs spanning spike. The donor group comprised mostly white British people and more females; the analysis possibly underestimated clonal diversity.

Clones were sequenced by immunoSEQ multiplex PCR, and TCRdb holds only the in-frame ones, with some missing. The profile shows roughly 50,000 clones, 80% to 90% of them singletons. To note about this clone: Its antigen is unidentified.

The CDR3 runs 13 residues. Germline V gene data show CDR1 as GTSNPN and CDR2 as SVGIG (reference sequence). V lost 1 base and J 3 bases, leaving 9 bases between the germline ends. The rearrangement links TRBV30 to TRBJ2-5; the D gene is possibly TRBD2 (7 bases). The sample was peripheral blood, taken 28 days after the second AZD1222 dose. The sequence derives from an adult who received the AZD1222 COVID-19 vaccine. DNA of the CDR3: TGTGCCTGGAGTGGGGGGGGCGAAGAGACCCAGTACTTC. It translates to CAWSGGGEETQYF.